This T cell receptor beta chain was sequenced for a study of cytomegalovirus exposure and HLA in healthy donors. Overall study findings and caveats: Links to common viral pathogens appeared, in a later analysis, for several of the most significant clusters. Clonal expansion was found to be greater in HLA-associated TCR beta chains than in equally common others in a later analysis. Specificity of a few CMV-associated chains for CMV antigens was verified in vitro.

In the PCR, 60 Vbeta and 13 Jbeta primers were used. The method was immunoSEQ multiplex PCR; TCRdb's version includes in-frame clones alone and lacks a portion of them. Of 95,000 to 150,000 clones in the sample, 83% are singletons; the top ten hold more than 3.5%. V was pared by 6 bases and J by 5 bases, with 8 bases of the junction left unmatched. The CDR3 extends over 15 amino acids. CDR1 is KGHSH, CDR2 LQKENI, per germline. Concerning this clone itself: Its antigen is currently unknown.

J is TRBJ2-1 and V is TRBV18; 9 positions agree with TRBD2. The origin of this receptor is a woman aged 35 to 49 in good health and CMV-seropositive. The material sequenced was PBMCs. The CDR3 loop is CASSPGLATNNEQFF. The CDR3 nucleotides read TGTGCCAGCTCGCCTGGACTAGCGACTAACAATGAGCAGTTCTTC. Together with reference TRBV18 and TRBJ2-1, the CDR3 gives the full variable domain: NAGVMQNPRHLVRRRGQEARLRCSPMKGHSHVYWYRQLPEEGLKFMVYLQKENIIDESGMPKERFSAEFPKEGPSILRIQQVVRGDSAAYFCASSPGLATNNEQFFGPGTRLTVL.